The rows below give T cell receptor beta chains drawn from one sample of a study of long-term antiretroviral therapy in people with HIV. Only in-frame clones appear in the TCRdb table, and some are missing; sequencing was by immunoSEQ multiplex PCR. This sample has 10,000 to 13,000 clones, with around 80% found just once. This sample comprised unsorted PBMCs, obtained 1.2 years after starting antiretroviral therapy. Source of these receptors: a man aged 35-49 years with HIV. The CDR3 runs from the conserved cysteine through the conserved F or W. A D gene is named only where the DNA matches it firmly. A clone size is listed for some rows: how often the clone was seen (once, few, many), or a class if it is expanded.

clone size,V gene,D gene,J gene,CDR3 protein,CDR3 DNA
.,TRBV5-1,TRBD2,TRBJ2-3,CASTATSSADTQYF,TGCGCCAGCACGGCGACTAGCAGCGCAGATACGCAGTATTTT
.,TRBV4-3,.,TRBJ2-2,CASSQDRAGGRGGELFF,TGCGCCAGCAGCCAAGACAGGGCCGGGGGTCGCGGAGGGGAGCTGTTTTTT
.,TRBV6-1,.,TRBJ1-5,CASSELSSGMGNQPQHF,TGTGCCAGCAGTGAACTCTCTTCCGGGATGGGCAATCAGCCCCAGCATTTT
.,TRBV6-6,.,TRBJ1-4,CASRSGESEKLFF,TGTGCCAGCAGATCGGGAGAAAGCGAAAAACTGTTTTTT
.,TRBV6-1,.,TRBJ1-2,CASTLLEGSGGYTF,TGTGCCAGCACCCTACTAGAGGGATCCGGTGGCTACACCTTC
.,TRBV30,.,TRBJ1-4,CAWSWGTTNEKLFF,TGTGCCTGGAGTTGGGGGACAACTAATGAAAAACTGTTTTTT
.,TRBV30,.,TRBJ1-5,CAWSVRGRVGQPQHF,TGTGCCTGGAGTGTACGAGGCAGGGTAGGTCAGCCCCAGCATTTT
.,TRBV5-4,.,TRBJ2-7,CASSLEVGAYEQYF,TGTGCCAGCAGCTTGGAGGTGGGGGCCTACGAGCAGTACTTC
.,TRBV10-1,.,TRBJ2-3,CASSEAGRTDTQYF,TGCGCCAGCAGTGAGGCCGGCCGCACAGATACGCAGTATTTT
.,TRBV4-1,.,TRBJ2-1,CASSQMGVSSSSYNEQFF,TGCGCCAGCAGCCAAATGGGTGTGAGTTCTAGCTCCTACAATGAGCAGTTCTTC
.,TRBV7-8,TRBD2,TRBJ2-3,CASSSLAGVMTTDTQYF,TGTGCCAGCAGCTCATTGGCGGGGGTGATGACTACAGATACGCAGTATTTT
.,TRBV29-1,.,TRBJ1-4,CSVRRRGVGEKLFF,TGCAGCGTCAGAAGAAGGGGGGTAGGAGAAAAACTGTTTTTT
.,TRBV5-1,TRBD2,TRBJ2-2,CASSLASGGGTGELFF,TGCGCCAGCAGCTTGGCCAGCGGGGGTGGAACCGGGGAGCTGTTTTTT
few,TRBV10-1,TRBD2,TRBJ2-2,CASSYSGGAGELFF,TGCGCCAGCAGTTACAGCGGGGGGGCCGGGGAGCTGTTTTTT
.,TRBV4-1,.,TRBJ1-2,CASSQDRGNRENYGYTF,TGCGCCAGCAGCCAAGATAGAGGGAACAGGGAGAACTATGGCTACACCTTC
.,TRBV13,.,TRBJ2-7,CASSSPEGRAGREQYF,TGTGCCAGCAGCTCGCCTGAGGGGCGGGCTGGGAGGGAGCAGTACTTC
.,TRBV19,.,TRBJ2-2,CASSIAGNTGELFF,TGTGCCAGTAGTATAGCAGGGAACACCGGGGAGCTGTTTTTT
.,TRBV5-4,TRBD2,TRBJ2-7,CASSASGGAYEQYF,TGTGCCAGCAGCGCTAGCGGGGGGGCCTACGAGCAGTACTTC
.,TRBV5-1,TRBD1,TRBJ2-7,CASSPGTGGGYEQYF,TGCGCCAGCAGCCCCGGGACAGGAGGGGGATACGAGCAGTACTTC
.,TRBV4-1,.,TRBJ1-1,CASSTDKLVREVEAFF,TGCGCCAGCAGCACGGACAAGCTGGTCCGGGAGGTTGAAGCTTTCTTT
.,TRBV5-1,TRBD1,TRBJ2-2,CASSQRTGADTGELFF,TGCGCCAGCAGCCAAAGGACAGGAGCCGACACCGGGGAGCTGTTTTTT
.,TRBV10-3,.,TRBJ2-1,CATSGSSYNEQFF,TGTGCCACCAGCGGTAGCTCCTACAATGAGCAGTTCTTC
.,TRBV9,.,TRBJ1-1,CASSVGGTEAFF,TGTGCCAGCAGCGTAGGAGGGACTGAAGCTTTCTTT
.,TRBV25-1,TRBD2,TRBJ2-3,CASSKPGLAADTQYF,TGTGCCAGCAGTAAACCAGGACTAGCGGCAGATACGCAGTATTTT
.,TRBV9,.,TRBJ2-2,CASSDRQPPDLRELFF,TGTGCCAGCAGCGACCGACAACCTCCGGATCTGAGGGAGCTGTTTTTT
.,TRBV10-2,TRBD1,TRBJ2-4,CASSEVSGQGNIQYF,TGCGCCAGCAGTGAGGTCTCCGGACAGGGAAACATTCAGTACTTC
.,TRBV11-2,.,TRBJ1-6,CASSLAAGRSYNSPLHF,TGTGCCAGCAGCTTAGCGGCAGGGCGCTCCTATAATTCACCCCTCCACTTT
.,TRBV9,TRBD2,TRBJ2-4,CASSVASQRGLGIQYF,TGTGCCAGCAGCGTAGCTTCTCAGCGGGGCTTAGGCATTCAGTACTTC
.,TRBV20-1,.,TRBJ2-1,CSGVFYNEQFF,TGCAGTGGGGTATTTTACAATGAGCAGTTCTTC